This T cell receptor (beta chain) emerged from a study of blood T cell repertoires in COVID-19. About the study: Sources were T cells, B-cell-depleted T cells, or PBMCs; the material itself was cDNA or gDNA.

The repertoire was sequenced with immunoSEQ multiplex PCR; TCRdb's copy has only in-frame clones and lacks some. The sample lists approximately 200,000 clones, 86% occurring once. This clone was detected only a few times. V was cut by 6 bases and J by 8 bases, with 16 bases left in between. The CDR3 contains 13 residues. CDR1 is WSHSY, CDR2 SAAADI, per germline. The chain carries TRBV10-2 and TRBJ1-2, with D possibly matching TRBD1 (6 bases). The specimen sequenced was peripheral blood. The receptor comes from a man in his forties or fifties with acute or convalescent COVID-19. CDR3 sequence reads: CASSPRGGKGYTF. DNA of the CDR3: TGCGCCAGCAGCCCGAGGGGGGGCAAAGGCTACACCTTC.